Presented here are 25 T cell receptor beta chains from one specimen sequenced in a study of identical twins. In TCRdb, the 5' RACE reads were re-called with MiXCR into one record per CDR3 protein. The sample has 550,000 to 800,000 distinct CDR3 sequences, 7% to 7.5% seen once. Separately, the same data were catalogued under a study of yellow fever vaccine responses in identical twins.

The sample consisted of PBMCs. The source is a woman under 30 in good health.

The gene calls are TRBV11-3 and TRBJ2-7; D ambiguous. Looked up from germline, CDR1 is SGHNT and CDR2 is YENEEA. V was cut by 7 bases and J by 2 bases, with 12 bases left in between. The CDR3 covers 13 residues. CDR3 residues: CASTSQEAYEQYF. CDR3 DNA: TGTGCCAGCACCAGTCAGGAAGCCTACGAGCAGTACTTC.

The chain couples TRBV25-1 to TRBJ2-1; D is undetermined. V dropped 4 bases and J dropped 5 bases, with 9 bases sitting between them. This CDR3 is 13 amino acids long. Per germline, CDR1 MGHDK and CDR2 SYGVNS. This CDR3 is CASSGHRDNEQFF. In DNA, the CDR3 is TGTGCCAGCAGTGGCCACAGAGACAATGAGCAGTTCTTC.

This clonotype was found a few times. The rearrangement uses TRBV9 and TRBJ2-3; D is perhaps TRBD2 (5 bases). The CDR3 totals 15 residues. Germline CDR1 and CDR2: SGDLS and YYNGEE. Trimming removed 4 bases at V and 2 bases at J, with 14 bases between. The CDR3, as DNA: TGTGCCAGCAGCCCCCTCGGGGTGGTCACAGATACGCAGTATTTT. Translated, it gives CASSPLGVVTDTQYF.

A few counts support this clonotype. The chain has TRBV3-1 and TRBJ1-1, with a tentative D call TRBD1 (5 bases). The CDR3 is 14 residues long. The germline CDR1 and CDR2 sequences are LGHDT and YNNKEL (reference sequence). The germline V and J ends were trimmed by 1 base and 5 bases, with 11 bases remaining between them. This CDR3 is CASSQGPAGTEAFF. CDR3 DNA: TGTGCCAGCAGCCAAGGGCCGGCAGGGACTGAAGCTTTCTTT. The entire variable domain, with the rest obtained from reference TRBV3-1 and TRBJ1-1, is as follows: DTAVSQTPKYLVTQMGNDKSIKCEQNLGHDTMYWYKQDSKKFLKIMFSYNNKELIINETVPNRFSPKSPDKAHLNLHINSLELGDSAVYFCASSQGPAGTEAFFGQGTRLTVV.

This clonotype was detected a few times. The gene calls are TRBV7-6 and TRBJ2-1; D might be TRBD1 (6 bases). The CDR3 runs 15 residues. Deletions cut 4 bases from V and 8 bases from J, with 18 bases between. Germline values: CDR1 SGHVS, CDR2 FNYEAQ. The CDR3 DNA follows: TGTGCCAGCAGCTCGGGACACCTCACCGGTTATGAGCAGTTCTTC. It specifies CASSSGHLTGYEQFF.

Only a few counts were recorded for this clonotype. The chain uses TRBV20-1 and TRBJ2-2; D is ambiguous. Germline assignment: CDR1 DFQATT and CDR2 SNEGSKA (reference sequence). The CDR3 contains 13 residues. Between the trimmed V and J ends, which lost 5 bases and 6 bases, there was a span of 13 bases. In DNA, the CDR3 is TGCAGTGCTCCCCTAGGCAGGCCCGGGGAGCTGTTTTTT. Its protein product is CSAPLGRPGELFF.

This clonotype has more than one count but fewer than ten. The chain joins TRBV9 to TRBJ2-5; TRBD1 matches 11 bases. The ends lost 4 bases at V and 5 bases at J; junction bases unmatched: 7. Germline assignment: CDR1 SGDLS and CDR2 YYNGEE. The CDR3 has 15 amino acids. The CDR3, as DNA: TGTGCCAGCAGCCCTCGGACAGGGGGCTGGGAGACCCAGTACTTC. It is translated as CASSPRTGGWETQYF.

CDR3 sequence: CSASRSSGGRKYNEQFF. The CDR3 bases are TGCAGTGCTAGCCGTTCTAGCGGGGGGCGGAAGTACAATGAGCAGTTCTTC. The chain is built from TRBV20-1 and TRBJ2-1, with 11 bases identical to TRBD2. This CDR3 region has 17 residues. Germline values: CDR1 DFQATT, CDR2 SNEGSKA (reference sequence). V shed 3 bases, J shed 4 bases, and the junction held 11 bases outside the gene matches.

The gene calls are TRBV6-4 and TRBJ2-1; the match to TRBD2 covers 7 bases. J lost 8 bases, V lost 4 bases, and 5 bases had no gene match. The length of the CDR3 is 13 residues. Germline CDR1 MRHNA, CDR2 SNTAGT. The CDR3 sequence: CASSAREFDEQFF. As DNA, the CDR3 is TGTGCCAGCAGTGCGCGGGAGTTTGATGAGCAGTTCTTC.

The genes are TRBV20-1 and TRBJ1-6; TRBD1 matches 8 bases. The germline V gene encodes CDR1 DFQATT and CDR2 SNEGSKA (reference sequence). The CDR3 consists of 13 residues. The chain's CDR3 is CSDTDRASSPLHF. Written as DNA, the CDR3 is TGCAGCGACACGGACAGGGCGAGCTCACCCCTCCACTTT.

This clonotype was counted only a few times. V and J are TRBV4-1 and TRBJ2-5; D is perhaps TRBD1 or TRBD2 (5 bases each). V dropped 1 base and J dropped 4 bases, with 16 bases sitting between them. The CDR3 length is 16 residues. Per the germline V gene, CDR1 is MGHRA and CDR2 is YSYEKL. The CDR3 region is CASSQGWGLSGETQYF. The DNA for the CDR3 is TGCGCCAGCAGCCAAGGTTGGGGGTTAAGTGGAGAGACCCAGTACTTC.

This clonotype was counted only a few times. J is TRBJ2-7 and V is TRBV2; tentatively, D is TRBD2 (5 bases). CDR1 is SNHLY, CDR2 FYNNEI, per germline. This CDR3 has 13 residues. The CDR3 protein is CASTEGGPYGQYV. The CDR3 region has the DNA TGTGCCAGCACCGAGGGCGGACCTTACGGGCAGTACGTC.

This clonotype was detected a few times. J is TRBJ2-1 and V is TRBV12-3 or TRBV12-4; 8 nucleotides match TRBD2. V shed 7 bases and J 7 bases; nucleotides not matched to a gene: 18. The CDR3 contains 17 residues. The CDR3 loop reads CASTLVRVGLDVNEQFF. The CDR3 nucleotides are TGTGCCAGCACCCTAGTCAGGGTGGGACTAGATGTAAATGAGCAGTTCTTC.

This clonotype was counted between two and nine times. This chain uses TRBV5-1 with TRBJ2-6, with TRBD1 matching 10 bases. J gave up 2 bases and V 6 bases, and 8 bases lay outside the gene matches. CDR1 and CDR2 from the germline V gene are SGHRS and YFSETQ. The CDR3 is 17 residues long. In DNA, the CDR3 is TGCGCCAGCAAACCGACAGGGGGCCCTCCTGGGGCCAACGTCCTGACTTTC. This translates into CASKPTGGPPGANVLTF.

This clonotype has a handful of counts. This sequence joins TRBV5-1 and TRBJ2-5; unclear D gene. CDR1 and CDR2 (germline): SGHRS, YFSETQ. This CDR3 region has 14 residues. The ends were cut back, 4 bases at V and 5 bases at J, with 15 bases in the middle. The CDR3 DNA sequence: TGCGCCAGCAGCCCTGGTAGAGATGGGGAGACCCAGTACTTC. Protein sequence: CASSPGRDGETQYF.

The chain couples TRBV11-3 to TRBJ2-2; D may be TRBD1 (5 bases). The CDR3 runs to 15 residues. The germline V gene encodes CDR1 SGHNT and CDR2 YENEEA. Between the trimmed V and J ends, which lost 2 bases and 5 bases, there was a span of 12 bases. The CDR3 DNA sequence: TGTGCCAGCAGCTTATCTGGACAACTTACCGGGGAGCTGTTTTTT. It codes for CASSLSGQLTGELFF.

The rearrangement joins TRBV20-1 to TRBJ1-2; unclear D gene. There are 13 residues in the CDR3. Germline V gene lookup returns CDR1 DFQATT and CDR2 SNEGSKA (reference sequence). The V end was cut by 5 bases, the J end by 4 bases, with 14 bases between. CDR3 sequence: CSASEKGTYGYTF. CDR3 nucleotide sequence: TGCAGTGCTTCAGAGAAAGGAACCTATGGCTACACCTTC.

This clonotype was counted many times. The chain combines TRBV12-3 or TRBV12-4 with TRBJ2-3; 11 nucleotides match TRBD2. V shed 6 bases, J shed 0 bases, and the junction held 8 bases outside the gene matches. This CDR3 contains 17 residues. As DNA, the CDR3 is TGTGCCAGCAGCTCCGGGACTAGCGGCGTTAGCACAGATACGCAGTATTTT. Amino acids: CASSSGTSGVSTDTQYF.

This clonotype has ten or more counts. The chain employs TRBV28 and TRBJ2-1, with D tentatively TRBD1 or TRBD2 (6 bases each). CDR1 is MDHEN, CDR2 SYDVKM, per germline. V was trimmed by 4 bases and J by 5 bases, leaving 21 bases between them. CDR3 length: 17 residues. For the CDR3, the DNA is TGTGCCAGCAGTTATTGGGGCAGGGGCGGGATCCACAATGAGCAGTTCTTC. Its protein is CASSYWGRGGIHNEQFF.

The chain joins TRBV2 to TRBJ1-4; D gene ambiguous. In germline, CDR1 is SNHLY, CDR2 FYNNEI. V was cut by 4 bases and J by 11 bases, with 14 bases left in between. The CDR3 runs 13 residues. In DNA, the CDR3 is TGTGCCAGCAGTGCCAACGTGCCGACGAAACTGTTTTTT. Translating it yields CASSANVPTKLFF.

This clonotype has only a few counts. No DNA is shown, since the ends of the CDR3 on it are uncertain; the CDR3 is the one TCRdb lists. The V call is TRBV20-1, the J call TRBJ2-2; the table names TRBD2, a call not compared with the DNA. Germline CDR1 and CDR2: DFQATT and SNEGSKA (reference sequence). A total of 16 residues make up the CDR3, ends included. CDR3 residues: CCARDQQGLRAGELFF.

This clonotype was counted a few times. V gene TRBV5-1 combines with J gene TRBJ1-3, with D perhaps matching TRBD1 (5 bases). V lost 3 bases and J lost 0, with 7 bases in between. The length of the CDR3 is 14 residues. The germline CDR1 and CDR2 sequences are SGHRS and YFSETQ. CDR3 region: CASSWDLSGNTIYF. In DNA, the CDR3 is TGCGCCAGCAGCTGGGACCTCTCTGGAAACACCATATATTTT.

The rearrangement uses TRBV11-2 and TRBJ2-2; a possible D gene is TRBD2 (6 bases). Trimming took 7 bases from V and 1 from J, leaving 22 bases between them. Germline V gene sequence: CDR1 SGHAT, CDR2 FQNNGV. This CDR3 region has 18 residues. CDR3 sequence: CASTPGLGPSRNTGELFF. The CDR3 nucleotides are TGTGCCAGCACCCCGGGACTGGGACCATCCCGGAACACCGGGGAGCTGTTTTTT.

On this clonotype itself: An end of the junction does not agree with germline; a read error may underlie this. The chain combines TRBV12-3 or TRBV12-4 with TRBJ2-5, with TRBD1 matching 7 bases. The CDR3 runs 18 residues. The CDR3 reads CTSSLARKRQGRGETQYF. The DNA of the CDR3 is TGTACCAGCAGTTTAGCGCGTAAAAGACAGGGTCGGGGAGAGACCCAGTACTTC.

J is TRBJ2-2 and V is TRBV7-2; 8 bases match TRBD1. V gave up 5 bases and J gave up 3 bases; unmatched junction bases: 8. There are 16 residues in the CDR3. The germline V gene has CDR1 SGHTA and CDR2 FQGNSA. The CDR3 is CASSRQGAQHTGELFF. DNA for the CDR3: TGTGCCAGCAGCCGCCAGGGGGCGCAGCACACCGGGGAGCTGTTTTTT. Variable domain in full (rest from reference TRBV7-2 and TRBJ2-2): GAGVSQSPSNKVTEKGKDVELRCDPISGHTALYWYRQSLGQGLEFLIYFQGNSAPDKSGLPSDRFSAERTGGSVSTLTIQRTQQEDSAVYLCASSRQGAQHTGELFFGEGSRLTVL.